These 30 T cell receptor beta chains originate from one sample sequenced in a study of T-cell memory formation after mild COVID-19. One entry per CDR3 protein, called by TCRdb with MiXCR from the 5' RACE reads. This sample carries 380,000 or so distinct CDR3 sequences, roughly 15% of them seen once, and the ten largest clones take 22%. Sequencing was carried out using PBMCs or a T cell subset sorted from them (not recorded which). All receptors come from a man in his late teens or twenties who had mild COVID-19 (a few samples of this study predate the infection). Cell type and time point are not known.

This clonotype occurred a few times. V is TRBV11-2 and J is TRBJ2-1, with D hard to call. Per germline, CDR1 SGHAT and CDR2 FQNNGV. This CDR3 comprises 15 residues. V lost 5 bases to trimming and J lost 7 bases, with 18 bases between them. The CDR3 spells CASSLYTLFTNEQFF. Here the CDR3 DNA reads TGTGCCAGCAGCCTATACACATTGTTTACTAATGAGCAGTTCTTC.

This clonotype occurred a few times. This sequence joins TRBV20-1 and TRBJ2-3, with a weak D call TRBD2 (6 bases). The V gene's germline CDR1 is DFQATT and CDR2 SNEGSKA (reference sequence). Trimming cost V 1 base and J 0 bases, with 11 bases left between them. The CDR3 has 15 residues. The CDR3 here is CSARVRGESTDTQYF. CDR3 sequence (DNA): TGCAGTGCTAGAGTCCGCGGGGAGAGCACAGATACGCAGTATTTT.

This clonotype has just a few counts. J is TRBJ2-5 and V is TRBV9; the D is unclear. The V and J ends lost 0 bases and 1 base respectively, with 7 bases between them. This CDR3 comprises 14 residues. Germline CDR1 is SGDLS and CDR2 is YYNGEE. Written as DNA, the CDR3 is TGTGCCAGCAGCGTAGGGGTGGGCCAAGAGACCCAGTACTTC. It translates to CASSVGVGQETQYF. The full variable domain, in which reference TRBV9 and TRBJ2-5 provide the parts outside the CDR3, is DSGVTQTPKHLITATGQRVTLRCSPRSGDLSVYWYQQSLDQGLQFLIQYYNGEERAKGNILERFSAQQFPDLHSELNLSSLELGDSALYFCASSVGVGQETQYFGPGTRLLVL.

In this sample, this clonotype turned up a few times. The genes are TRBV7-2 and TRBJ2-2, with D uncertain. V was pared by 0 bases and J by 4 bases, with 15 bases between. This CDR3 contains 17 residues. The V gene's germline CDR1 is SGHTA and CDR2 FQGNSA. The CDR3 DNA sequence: TGTGCCAGCAGCTTAGCGTCGGAGAAGGCAGGCACCGGGGAGCTGTTTTTT. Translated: CASSLASEKAGTGELFF.

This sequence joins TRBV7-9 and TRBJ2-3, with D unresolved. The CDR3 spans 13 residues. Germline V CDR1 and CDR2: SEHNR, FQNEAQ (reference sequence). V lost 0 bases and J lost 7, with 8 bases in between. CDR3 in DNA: TGTGCCAGCAGCTTAGCGCAGCGTAATACGCAGTATTTT. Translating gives CASSLAQRNTQYF.

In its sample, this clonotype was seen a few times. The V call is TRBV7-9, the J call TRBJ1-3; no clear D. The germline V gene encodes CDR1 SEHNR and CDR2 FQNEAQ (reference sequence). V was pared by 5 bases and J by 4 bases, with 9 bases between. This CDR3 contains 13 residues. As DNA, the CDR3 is TGTGCCAGCAGCCAGCAGATCGGAAACACCATATATTTT. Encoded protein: CASSQQIGNTIYF. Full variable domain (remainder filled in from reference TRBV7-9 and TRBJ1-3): DTGVSQNPRHKITKRGQNVTFRCDPISEHNRLYWYRQTLGQGPEFLTYFQNEAQLEKSRLLSDRFSAERPKGSFSTLEIQRTEQGDSAMYLCASSQQIGNTIYFGEGSWLTVV.

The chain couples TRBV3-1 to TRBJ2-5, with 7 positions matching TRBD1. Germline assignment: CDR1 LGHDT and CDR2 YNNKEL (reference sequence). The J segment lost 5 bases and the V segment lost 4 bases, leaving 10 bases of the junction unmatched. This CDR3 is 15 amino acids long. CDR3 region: CASSPPPTGSETQYF. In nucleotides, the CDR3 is TGTGCCAGCAGCCCTCCCCCGACAGGGTCTGAGACCCAGTACTTC.

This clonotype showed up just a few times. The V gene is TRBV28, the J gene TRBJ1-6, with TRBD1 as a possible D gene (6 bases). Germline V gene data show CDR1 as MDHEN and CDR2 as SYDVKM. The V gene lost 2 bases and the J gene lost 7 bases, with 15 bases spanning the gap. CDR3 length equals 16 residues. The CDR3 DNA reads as TGTGCCAGCAGTTTAAGTGTTGGACAGTTCAATTCACCCCTCCACTTT. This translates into CASSLSVGQFNSPLHF.

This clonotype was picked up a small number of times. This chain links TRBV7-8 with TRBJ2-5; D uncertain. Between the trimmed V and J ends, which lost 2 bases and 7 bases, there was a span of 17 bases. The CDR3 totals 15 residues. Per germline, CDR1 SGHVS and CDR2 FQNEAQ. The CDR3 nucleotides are TGTGCCAGCAGCTTACGTGGGGTAGAGGCTCCGACCCAGTACTTC. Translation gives CASSLRGVEAPTQYF.

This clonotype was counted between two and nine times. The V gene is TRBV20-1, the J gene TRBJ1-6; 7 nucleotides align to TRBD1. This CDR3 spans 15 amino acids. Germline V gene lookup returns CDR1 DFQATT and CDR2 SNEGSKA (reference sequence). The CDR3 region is CSAEGTTGSNSPLHF. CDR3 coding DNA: TGCAGCGCGGAGGGGACGACAGGGAGTAATTCACCCCTCCACTTT.

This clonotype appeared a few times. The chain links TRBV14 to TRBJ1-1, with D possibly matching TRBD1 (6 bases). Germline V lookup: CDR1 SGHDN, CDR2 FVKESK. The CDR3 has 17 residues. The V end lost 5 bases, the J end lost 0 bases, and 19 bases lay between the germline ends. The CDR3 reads CASSFYGGPLMNTEAFF. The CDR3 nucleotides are TGTGCCAGCAGCTTCTACGGGGGGCCCTTAATGAACACTGAAGCTTTCTTT.

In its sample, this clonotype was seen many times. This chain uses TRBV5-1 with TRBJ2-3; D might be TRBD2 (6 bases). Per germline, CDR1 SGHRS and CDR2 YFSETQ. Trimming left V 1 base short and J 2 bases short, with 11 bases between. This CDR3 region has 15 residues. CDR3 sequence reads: CASSLLDYSTDTQYF. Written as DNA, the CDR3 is TGCGCCAGCAGCTTGCTGGACTATTCCACAGATACGCAGTATTTT.

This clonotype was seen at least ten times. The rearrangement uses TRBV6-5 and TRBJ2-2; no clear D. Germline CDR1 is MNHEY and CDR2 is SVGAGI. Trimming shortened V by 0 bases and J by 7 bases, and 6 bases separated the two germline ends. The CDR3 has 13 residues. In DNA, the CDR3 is TGTGCCAGCAGTTACTCCAAGTTCGGGGAGCTGTTTTTT. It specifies CASSYSKFGELFF.

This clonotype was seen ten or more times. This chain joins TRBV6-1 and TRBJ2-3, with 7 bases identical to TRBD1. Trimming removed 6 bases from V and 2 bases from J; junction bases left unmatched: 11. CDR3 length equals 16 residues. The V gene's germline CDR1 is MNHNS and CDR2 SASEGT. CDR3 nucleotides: TGTGCCAGCAGCCGAAGGACAGGAACCTACACAGATACGCAGTATTTT. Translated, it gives CASSRRTGTYTDTQYF.

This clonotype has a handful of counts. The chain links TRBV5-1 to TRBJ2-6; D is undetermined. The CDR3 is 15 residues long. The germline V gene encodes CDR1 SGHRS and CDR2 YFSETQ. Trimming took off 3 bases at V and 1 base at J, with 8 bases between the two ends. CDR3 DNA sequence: TGCGCCAGCAGCTATACGGATTCTGGGGCCAACGTCCTGACTTTC. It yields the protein CASSYTDSGANVLTF.

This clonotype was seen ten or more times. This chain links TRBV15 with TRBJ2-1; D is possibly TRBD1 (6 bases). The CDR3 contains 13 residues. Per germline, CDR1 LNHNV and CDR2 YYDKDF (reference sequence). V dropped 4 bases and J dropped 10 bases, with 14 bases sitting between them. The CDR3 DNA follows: TGTGCCACCAGCACAGACAGGACCGGGGAGCAGTTCTTC. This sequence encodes CATSTDRTGEQFF.

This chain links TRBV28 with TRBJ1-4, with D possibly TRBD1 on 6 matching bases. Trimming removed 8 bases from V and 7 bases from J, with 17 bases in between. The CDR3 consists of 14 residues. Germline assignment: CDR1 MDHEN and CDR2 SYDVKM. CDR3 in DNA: TGTGCCAGCGCGTCGGGGGGGCGTCGTGAAAAACTGTTTTTT. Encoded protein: CASASGGRREKLFF.

The CDR3 sequence: CASSPVDLQETQYF. The CDR3 DNA reads TGTGCCAGCAGCCCGGTGGACCTTCAAGAGACCCAGTACTTC. The chain links TRBV7-2 to TRBJ2-5; D is undetermined. Trimming stripped 5 bases from V and 2 bases from J, with 12 bases between. The CDR3 totals 14 residues. Germline V gene sequence: CDR1 SGHTA, CDR2 FQGNSA.

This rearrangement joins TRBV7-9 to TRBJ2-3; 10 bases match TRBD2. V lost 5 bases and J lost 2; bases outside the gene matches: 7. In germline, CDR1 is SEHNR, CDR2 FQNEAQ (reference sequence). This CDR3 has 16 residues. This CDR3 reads CASSLLAGGATDTQYF. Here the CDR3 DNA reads TGTGCCAGCAGCCTCTTAGCGGGGGGCGCCACAGATACGCAGTATTTT.

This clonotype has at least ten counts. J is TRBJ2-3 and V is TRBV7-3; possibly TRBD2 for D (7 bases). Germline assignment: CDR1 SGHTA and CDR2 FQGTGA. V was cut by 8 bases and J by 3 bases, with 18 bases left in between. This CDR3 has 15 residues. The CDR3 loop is CASSDRGGGTDTQYF. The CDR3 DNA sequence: TGTGCCAGCTCAGACCGCGGGGGCGGAACAGATACGCAGTATTTT.

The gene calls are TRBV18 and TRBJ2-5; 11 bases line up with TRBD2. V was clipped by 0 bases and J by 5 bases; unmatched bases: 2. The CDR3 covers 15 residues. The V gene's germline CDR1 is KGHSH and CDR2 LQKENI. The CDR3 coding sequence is TGTGCCAGCTCACCACCGGGACTAGCGGACGAGACCCAGTACTTC. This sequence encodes CASSPPGLADETQYF.

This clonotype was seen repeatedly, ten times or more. The CDR3 reads CASSKGYEQYV. The CDR3 DNA is TGTGCCAGCAGTAAAGGCTACGAGCAGTACGTC. The J gene is TRBJ2-7, the V gene TRBV12-3 or TRBV12-4; D is ambiguous. This CDR3 contains 11 residues. Trimming took off 5 bases at V and 3 bases at J, with 5 bases between the two ends.

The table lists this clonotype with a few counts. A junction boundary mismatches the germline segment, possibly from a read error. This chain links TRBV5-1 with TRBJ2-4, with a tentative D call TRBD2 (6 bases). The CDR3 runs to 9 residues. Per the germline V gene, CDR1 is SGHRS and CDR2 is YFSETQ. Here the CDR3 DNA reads TGCGCCAGCAGCCGTGGGGAGGACTTC. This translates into CASSRGEDF.

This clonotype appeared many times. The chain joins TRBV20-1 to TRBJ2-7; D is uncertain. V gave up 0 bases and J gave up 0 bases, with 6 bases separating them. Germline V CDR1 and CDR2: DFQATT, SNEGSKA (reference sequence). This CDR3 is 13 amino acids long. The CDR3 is CSARDLYSYEQYV. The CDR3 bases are TGCAGTGCTAGAGATTTGTACTCCTACGAGCAGTACGTC.

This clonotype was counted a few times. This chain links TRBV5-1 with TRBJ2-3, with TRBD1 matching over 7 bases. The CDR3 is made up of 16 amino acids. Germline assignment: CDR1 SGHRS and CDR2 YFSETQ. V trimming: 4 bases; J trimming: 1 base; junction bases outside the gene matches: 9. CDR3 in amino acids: CASSVTGNGGTDTQYF. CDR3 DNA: TGCGCCAGCAGCGTGACAGGGAACGGGGGCACAGATACGCAGTATTTT.

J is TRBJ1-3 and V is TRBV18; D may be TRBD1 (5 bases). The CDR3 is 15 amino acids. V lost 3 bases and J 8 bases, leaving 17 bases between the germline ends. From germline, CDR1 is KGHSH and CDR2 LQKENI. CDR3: CASSPTGGQGDTIYF. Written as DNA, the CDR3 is TGTGCCAGCTCACCTACCGGAGGACAAGGAGACACCATATATTTT. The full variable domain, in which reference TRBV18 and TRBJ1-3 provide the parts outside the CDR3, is NAGVMQNPRHLVRRRGQEARLRCSPMKGHSHVYWYRQLPEEGLKFMVYLQKENIIDESGMPKERFSAEFPKEGPSILRIQQVVRGDSAAYFCASSPTGGQGDTIYFGEGSWLTVV.

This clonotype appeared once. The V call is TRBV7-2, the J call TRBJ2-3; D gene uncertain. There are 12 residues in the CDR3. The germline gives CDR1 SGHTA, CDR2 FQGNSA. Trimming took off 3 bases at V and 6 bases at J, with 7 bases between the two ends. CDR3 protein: CASSFPLDTQYF. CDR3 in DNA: TGTGCCAGCAGCTTCCCCTTGGATACGCAGTATTTT.

This CDR3 is CASSGRDRQQETQYF. The CDR3 coding sequence is TGTGCCAGCAGCGGACGTGACAGACAGCAAGAGACCCAGTACTTC. The V gene is TRBV11-2, the J gene TRBJ2-5, with D perhaps TRBD1 (5 bases). This CDR3 has 15 residues. The ends were cut back, 5 bases at V and 2 bases at J, with 15 bases in the middle. CDR1 SGHAT and CDR2 FQNNGV come from the germline V gene.

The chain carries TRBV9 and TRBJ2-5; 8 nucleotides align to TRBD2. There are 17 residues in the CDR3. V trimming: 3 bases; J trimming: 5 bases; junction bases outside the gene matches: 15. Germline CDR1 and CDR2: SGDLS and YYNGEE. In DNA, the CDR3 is TGTGCCAGCAGCGCAACCCCCGGACTAGCTACGAGGGAGACCCAGTACTTC. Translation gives CASSATPGLATRETQYF.

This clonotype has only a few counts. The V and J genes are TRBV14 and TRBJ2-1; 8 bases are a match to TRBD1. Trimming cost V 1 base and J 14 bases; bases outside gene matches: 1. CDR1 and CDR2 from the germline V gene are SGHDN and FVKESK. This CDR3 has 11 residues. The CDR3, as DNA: TGTGCCAGCAGCCAAGGACAGGGGAAGTTCTTC. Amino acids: CASSQGQGKFF. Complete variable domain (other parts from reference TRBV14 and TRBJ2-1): EAGVTQFPSHSVIEKGQTVTLRCDPISGHDNLYWYRRVMGKEIKFLLHFVKESKQDESGMPNNRFLAERTGGTYSTLKVQPAELEDSGVYFCASSQGQGKFFGPGTRLTVL.